One and the same sample provided the 3 T cell receptor beta chains below, sequenced in a study of blood T cell repertoires in COVID-19. Sequenced by immunoSEQ multiplex PCR; TCRdb stores in-frame clones only, minus some. Among fewer than 200,000 clones, 75% to 85% were seen once, and the ten largest hold 11%. The specimen sequenced was peripheral blood. The receptor set was obtained from a woman aged 40 to 49 with COVID-19, enrolled during active disease.

This chain joins TRBV18 and TRBJ1-5; TRBD1 might be the D (5 bases). Germline V gives CDR1 KGHSH, CDR2 LQKENI. Trimming pared 0 bases from V and 5 bases from J, leaving 11 bases between. The CDR3 loop spans 15 amino acids. This CDR3 is CASSPPGGGDQPQHF. The CDR3, as DNA: TGTGCCAGCTCACCACCCGGGGGGGGAGATCAGCCCCAGCATTTT.

The chain links TRBV7-9 to TRBJ1-1; perhaps TRBD1 as D (6 bases). V lost 5 bases, J lost 1 base, and 11 bases lay in between. The length of the CDR3 is 14 residues. CDR1 is SEHNR and CDR2 is FQNEAQ in the germline V gene (reference sequence). In DNA, the CDR3 is TGTGCCAGCAGCCATTCGACAGGGAACACTGAAGCTTTCTTT. This encodes CASSHSTGNTEAFF.

Remarks on this clone: A junction boundary mismatches the germline segment, possibly from a read error. The chain carries TRBV9 and TRBJ2-5; possibly TRBD1 for D (6 bases). The CDR3 runs to 15 residues. Germline values: CDR1 SGDLS, CDR2 YYNGEE. Here the CDR3 reads CASSEGTLYQETQYF. DNA for the CDR3: TGTGCCAGCAGCGAGGGGACATTGTACCAGGAGACCCAGTACTTC.